This T cell receptor beta chain was recorded in a study of blood T cell repertoires in COVID-19. Looking at the study overall: The analysed material was cDNA or gDNA that came from T cells, B-cell-depleted T cells, or PBMCs.

The protocol was immunoSEQ multiplex PCR, while the TCRdb copy is restricted to in-frame clones and leaves out a portion. The repertoire holds 200,000 to 300,000 clones, with roughly 88% as singletons. The CDR3 loop spans 14 amino acids. In germline, CDR1 is SEHNR, CDR2 FQNEAQ (reference sequence). V gave up 2 bases and J gave up 4 bases, with 12 bases separating them. In terms of age and location, participants ranged from roughly 18 to 90 years and lived in 24 US areas. Categorization into cohorts depended on clinical history that participants reported. The sample consisted of PBMCs or T cells enriched from blood (not recorded which). This chain links TRBV7-9 with TRBJ2-7; D is ambiguous. The origin of this receptor is a woman aged 40 to 50 with acute COVID-19. CDR3 DNA: TGTGCCAGCAGCTTACAACCGGCTAGATACGAGCAGTACTTC. It translates to CASSLQPARYEQYF.